The clone carrying this T cell receptor beta chain was observed a single time. This specimen belongs to a study of blood T cells in healthy people across ages. Each sample gave at least 6 million isolated PBMCs. With each sample, at least 6 micrograms of total RNA were extracted. A J-beta primer mix and a sample-barcoded 5' primer were used in a second PCR of roughly 6 to 12 cycles. In TCRdb, the 5' RACE reads were re-called with MiXCR into one record per CDR3 protein. Of roughly 800,000 distinct CDR3 sequences in the sample, 58% were seen once. This TCR came from a man aged 30-40 years in good health. The sequenced material came from blood.

The chain's CDR3 is CAISESVGVVEGYTF. The CDR3 DNA sequence: TGTGCCATCAGTGAGTCAGTCGGAGTAGTGGAGGGCTACACCTTC. V and J are TRBV10-3 and TRBJ1-2; D uncertain. The germline gives CDR1 ENHRY, CDR2 SYGVKD. The germline V and J ends were trimmed by 0 bases and 8 bases, with 16 bases remaining between them. The CDR3 consists of 15 residues.